The clone carrying this T cell receptor (beta chain) has ten or more counts. Its specificity is unknown. This entry belongs to a study of T cell repertoires in cytomegalovirus infection. Background on the study: Shared public TCR beta signatures pointed to both CMV infection and a matching HLA type.

TCRdb analysed the reads with MiXCR anew, one entry per CDR3 protein. Among roughly 860,000 distinct CDR3 sequences, 30% to 35% were seen once, and the ten largest hold under 15%. Overall study results and limits: HLA-C-restricted CMV clonotypes gave the most frequent clonotype in two of eight donors.

The TCR was taken from a human donor in good health (CMV status not recorded). Some clones in this sample may be carry-over from other donors' samples. The sequenced sample was cultured CD8+ T cells from PBMCs, obtained from culture after CMV antigen stimulation.

The CDR3 reads CASSPSGSPEAFF. The CDR3 DNA sequence: TGTGCCAGCAGCCCCTCGGGAAGCCCTGAAGCTTTCTTT. The chain employs TRBV12-3 or TRBV12-4 and TRBJ1-1; D gene uncertain. The CDR3 sequence is 13 residues long. Trimming removed 6 bases at V and 6 bases at J, with 14 bases between.